This T cell receptor beta chain is drawn from a study of T cells in narcolepsy. Libraries were prepared by immunoSEQ multiplex PCR; TCRdb keeps only in-frame clonotypes and omits some of them. The data contain about 30,000 clones, about 80% of them singletons. Study-wide results and limits: Reportedly, autoreactive clonotypes were serially detected in patients' blood but not controls'. HCRT-specific and TRIB2-specific autoreactive clonotypes appeared among same-patient CSF and blood CD4+ clonotypes. In some patient and control memory CD4+ samples, autoreactive clones were absent.

Of note for this clone: Its target is not known.

The germline gives CDR1 LNHDA, CDR2 SQIVND (reference sequence). Deletions cut 5 bases from V and 0 bases from J, with 11 bases between. This CDR3 contains 14 residues. Sequenced: CD45RA- memory CD4+ T cells from PBMCs. This TCR was recovered from a human donor with narcolepsy. The chain recombines TRBV19 with TRBJ2-7; no firm D call. Written as DNA, the CDR3 is TGTGCCAGTAGTGCTGTGACGCGCTCCTACGAGCAGTACTTC. Protein product: CASSAVTRSYEQYF.